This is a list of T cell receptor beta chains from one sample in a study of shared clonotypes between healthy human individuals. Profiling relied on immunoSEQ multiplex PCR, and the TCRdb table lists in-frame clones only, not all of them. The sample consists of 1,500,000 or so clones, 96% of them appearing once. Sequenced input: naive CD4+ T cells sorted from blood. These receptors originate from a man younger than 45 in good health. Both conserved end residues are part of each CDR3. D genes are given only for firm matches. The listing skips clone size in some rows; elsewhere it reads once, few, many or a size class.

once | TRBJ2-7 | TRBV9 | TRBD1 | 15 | TGTGCCAGCAGTCGACAGGGGCTCTATTACTACGAGCAGTACTTC | CASSRQGLYYYEQYF
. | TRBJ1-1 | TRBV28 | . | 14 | TGTGCCAGCAGTACGTCTGGCAGGGGCACTGAAGCTTTCTTT | CASSTSGRGTEAFF
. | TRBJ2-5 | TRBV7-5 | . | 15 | TGTGTCAGAAGCCTCGCGGCGGTGTGGAAAGAGACCCAGTACTTC | CVRSLAAVWKETQYF
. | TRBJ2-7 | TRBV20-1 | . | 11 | TGCAGTGTAGACCAATCCTACGAGCAGTACTTC | CSVDQSYEQYF
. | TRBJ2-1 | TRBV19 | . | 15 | TGTGCCAGTAGTATCCCAAGGAGCTCCTACAATGAGCAGTTCTTC | CASSIPRSSYNEQFF
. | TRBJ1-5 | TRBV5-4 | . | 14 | TGTGCCAGCAGCTTGGCAGGCAGTAATCAGCCCCAGCATTTT | CASSLAGSNQPQHF
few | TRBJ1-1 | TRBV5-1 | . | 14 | TGCGCCAGCGGGACCAAGGACCAGAACACTGAAGCTTTCTTT | CASGTKDQNTEAFF
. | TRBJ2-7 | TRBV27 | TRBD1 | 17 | TGTGCCAGCAGTTCTGGGTGGGGACAGGGGGCCACCTACGAGCAGTACTTC | CASSSGWGQGATYEQYF
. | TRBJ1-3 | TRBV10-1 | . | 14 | TGCGCCAGCAGCAACAAGCCCGGAGGAAACACCATATATTTT | CASSNKPGGNTIYF
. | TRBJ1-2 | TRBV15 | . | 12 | TGTGCCACCAGCGCCAGGGTAGGTGGCTACACCTTC | CATSARVGGYTF
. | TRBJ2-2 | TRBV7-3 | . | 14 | TGTGCCAGCAGCCCCCTCGAGAACACCGGGGAGCTGTTTTTT | CASSPLENTGELFF
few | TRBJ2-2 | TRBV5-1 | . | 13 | TGCGCCAGCAGCTTCCCGGACCTCGGGGAGCTGTTTTTT | CASSFPDLGELFF
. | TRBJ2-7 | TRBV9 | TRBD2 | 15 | TGTGCCAGCAGCGTAGAGGCGGGAGTGACGTACGAGCAGTACTTC | CASSVEAGVTYEQYF
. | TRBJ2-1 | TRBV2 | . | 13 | TGTGCCAGCAACACGGGGAACTACAATGAGCAGTTCTTC | CASNTGNYNEQFF
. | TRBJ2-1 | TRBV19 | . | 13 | TGTGCCAGTAGCTGGCAGGGATTCAATGAGCAGTTCTTC | CASSWQGFNEQFF
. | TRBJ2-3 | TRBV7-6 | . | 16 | TGTGCCAGCAGCTTACGAATAGCGGTAGCCACAGATACGCAGTATTTT | CASSLRIAVATDTQYF
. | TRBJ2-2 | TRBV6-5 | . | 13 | TGTGCCAGCAGTTCTAGGAACACCGGGGAGCTGTTTTTT | CASSSRNTGELFF
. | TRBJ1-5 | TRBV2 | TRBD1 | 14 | TGTGCCAGCAGTGAAGACAGGGGTAATGGGCCCCAGCATTTT | CASSEDRGNGPQHF
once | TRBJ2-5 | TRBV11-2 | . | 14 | TGTGCCAGCAAAGCGAAGCGCTTCCAAGAGACCCAGTACTTC | CASKAKRFQETQYF
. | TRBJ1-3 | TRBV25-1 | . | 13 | TGTGCCAGCAGTGCCACCTCTGGAAACACCATATATTTT | CASSATSGNTIYF
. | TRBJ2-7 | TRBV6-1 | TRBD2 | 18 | TGTGCCAGCAGTGAAGCGGGCTACTATGATTCGGGAGGCTACGAGCAGTACTTC | CASSEAGYYDSGGYEQYF
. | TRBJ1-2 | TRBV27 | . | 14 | TGTGCCAGCAGAGCTGACAGGAGGGGCTATGGCTACACCTTC | CASRADRRGYGYTF
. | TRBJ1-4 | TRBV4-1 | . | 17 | TGCGCCAGCAGCCAAGAGCGACCGGGAACCGGCGGGGAAAAACTGTTTTTT | CASSQERPGTGGEKLFF
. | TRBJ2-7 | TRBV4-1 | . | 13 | TGCGCCAGCAGCCCCTTTGGTGGTCACGAGCAGTACTTC | CASSPFGGHEQYF
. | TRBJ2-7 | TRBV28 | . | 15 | TGTGCCAGCATTGCTGGGACAACTGTTTTCTACGAGCAGTACTTC | CASIAGTTVFYEQYF
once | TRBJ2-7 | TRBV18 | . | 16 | TGTGCCAGCTCCCAGCGAAACAGGGTCACCTCCTACGAGCAGTACTTC | CASSQRNRVTSYEQYF
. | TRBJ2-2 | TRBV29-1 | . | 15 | TGCAGCGTTCAGCAGGTAGCGGCGAACACCGGGGAGCTGTTTTTT | CSVQQVAANTGELFF
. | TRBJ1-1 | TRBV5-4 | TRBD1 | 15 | TGTGCCAGCAGACGCCGGGACAGGGTGAACACTGAAGCTTTCTTT | CASRRRDRVNTEAFF
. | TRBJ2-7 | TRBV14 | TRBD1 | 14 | TGTGCCAGCCGATCAAGGACAGGGCCCTACGAGCAGTACTTC | CASRSRTGPYEQYF
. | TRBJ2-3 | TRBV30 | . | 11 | TGTGCCTGGAGAATTTTGGATACGCAGTATTTT | CAWRILDTQYF
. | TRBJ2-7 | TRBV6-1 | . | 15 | TGTGCCAGCAGTGAGGGACCGCGCAGCTCCTACGAGCAGTACTTC | CASSEGPRSSYEQYF
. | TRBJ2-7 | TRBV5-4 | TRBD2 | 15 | TGTGCCAGCAGCTACGGGACTAGCGGGACCTACGAGCAGTACTTC | CASSYGTSGTYEQYF
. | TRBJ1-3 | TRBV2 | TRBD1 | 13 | TGTGCCAGCAACCAGGGGGAGGGAAACACCATATATTTT | CASNQGEGNTIYF
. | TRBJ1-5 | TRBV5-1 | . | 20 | TGCGCCAGCAGCCCGTTCAATCTTTCACGGGACACTGATAGCAATCAGCCCCAGCATTTT | CASSPFNLSRDTDSNQPQHF
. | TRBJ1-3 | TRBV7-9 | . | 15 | TGTGCCAGCAGTCATACAGGAAGCTCTGGAAACACCATATATTTT | CASSHTGSSGNTIYF
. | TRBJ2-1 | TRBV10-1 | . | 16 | TGCGCCAGCAGTGAGTCGACTCGAGCGTCCAGGGATGAGCAGTTCTTC | CASSESTRASRDEQFF
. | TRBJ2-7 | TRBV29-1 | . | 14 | TGCAGCGTTTCCGCGGACATGACTATCTACGAGCAGTACTTC | CSVSADMTIYEQYF
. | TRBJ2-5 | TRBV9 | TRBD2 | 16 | TGTGCCAGCAGCGTAGCCCCACTAGCGGGAGTTGAGACCCAGTACTTC | CASSVAPLAGVETQYF
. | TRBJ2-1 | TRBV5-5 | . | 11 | TGTGCCAGCAGCATGGTCAATGAGCAGTTCTTC | CASSMVNEQFF
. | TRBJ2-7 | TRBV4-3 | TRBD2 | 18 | TGCGCCAGCAGCCAAGATGGTACTAGCGGAAGGACTTTCTACGAGCAGTACTTC | CASSQDGTSGRTFYEQYF
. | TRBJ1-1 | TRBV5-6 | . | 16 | TGTGCCAGCAGCTTGGTTCCCGATATTATGAACACTGAAGCTTTCTTT | CASSLVPDIMNTEAFF
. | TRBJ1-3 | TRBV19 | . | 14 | TGTGCCAGTAATCCGGGGAACTCTGGAAACACCATATATTTT | CASNPGNSGNTIYF
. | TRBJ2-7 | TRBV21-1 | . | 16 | TGTGCCAGCAGCAACATAGGGGATACAGAGCCGTACGAGCAGTACTTC | CASSNIGDTEPYEQYF
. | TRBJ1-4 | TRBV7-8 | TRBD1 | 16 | TGTGCCAGCAGCTTAGAGGGGGCCTTAGGGAACGAAAAACTGTTTTTT | CASSLEGALGNEKLFF
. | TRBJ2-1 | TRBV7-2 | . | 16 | TGTGCCAGCAGCTTAGTAGGGACCAAGACATACAATGAGCAGTTCTTC | CASSLVGTKTYNEQFF
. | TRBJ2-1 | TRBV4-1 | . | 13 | TGCGCCAGCAGCCACGTATTTCACAATGAGCAGTTCTTC | CASSHVFHNEQFF
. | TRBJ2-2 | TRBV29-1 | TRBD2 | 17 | TGCAGCGTTGGTTCAGCGGGAGGATCCGCGAACACCGGGGAGCTGTTTTTT | CSVGSAGGSANTGELFF
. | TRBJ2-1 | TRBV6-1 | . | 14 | TGTGCCAGCACCCAGTTGTCTCGGCACAATGAGCAGTTCTTC | CASTQLSRHNEQFF
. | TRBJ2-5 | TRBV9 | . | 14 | TGTGCCAGCAGCCTCCACGGGGTCCAAGAGACCCAGTACTTC | CASSLHGVQETQYF
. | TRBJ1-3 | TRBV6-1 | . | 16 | TGTGCCAGCAGTGAAGCCGTTGTTAACTCGGGAAACACCATATATTTT | CASSEAVVNSGNTIYF